This T cell receptor beta chain was sequenced for a study of vaccination and CD4 T cells after COVID-19. Across the study: Overlapping spike pools from SARS-CoV-2 and HCoV-NL63, HCoV-OC43 and HCoV-229E served as culture stimuli. Overall study findings and caveats: Within the convalescent patients, spike mono-reactivity was found in 304 of 307 vaccine-specific clones.

The CDR3 contains 14 residues. CDR1 is SGDLS and CDR2 is YYNGEE in the germline V gene. The V end was cut by 3 bases, the J end by 4 bases, with 14 bases between. With regard to this clonotype: Its antigen is undetermined.

Sequencing of DNA taken from cultured CD4+ T cells relied on the Oncomine TCR Beta short-read assay. After culture, CD4+ T cells served as the source for genomic DNA extraction. Using its own MiXCR run on the PCR reads, TCRdb lists one record per CDR3 protein. This sample has 14,000 to 15,000 distinct CDR3 sequences, with 43% found just once. Treatment indicated: approximately 10-day PBMC culture with coronavirus spike peptide pools or control peptides (ViraFEST assay). A half-volume replacement of the medium with fresh IL-2 medium was performed on days 3 and 7. This receptor was obtained from a human donor who had recovered from COVID-19. The chain combines TRBV9 with TRBJ2-7, with D tentatively TRBD2 (6 bases). Sequencing was carried out using CD4+ T cells from blood, cultured in vitro. CDR3 sequence reads: CASSAAGRIYEQYF. The CDR3 DNA is TGTGCCAGCAGCGCCGCAGGGAGGATATACGAGCAGTACTTC.